The entry below describes one TCR beta chain. The sample is drawn from a study of blood T cell repertoires in COVID-19. Study as a whole: COVID-19 samples, acute and convalescent, were from the United States, Italy and Spain. PBMCs, B-cell-depleted T cells, or T cells were the source of the cDNA or gDNA that made up the material.

How the authors handled the data: Estimation of nucleated cell counts relied on the amplification of reference gene primers. The method was immunoSEQ multiplex PCR; TCRdb's version includes in-frame clones alone and lacks a portion of them. D and trimming come from the DNA, and the V and J calls and clone size come from that table. The repertoire holds roughly 99,000 clones, with 75% to 95% as singletons. V lost 2 bases to trimming and J lost 4 bases, with 6 bases between them. The germline gives CDR1 SGDLS, CDR2 YYNGEE. The CDR3 spans 12 residues. The chain recombines TRBV9 with TRBJ1-2; no firm D call. The specimen was peripheral blood. The clonotype comes from a woman aged 25-40 years with acute or convalescent COVID-19. The CDR3 sequence: CASSVDSYGYTF. In DNA, the CDR3 is TGTGCCAGCAGCGTGGACTCCTATGGCTACACCTTC.